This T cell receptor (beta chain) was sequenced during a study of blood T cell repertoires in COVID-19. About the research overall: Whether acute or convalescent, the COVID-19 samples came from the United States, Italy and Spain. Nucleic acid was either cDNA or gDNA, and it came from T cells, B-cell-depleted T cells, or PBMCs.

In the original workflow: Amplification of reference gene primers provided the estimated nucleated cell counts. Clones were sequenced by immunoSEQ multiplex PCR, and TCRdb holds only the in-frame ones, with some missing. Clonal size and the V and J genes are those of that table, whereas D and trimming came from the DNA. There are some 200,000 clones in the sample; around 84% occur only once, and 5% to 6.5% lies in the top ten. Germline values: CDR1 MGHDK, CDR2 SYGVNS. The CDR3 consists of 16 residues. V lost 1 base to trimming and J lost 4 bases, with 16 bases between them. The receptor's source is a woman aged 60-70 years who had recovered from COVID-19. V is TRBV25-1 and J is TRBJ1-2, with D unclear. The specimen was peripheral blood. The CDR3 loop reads CASSEFGGSGTYGYTF. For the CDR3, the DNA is TGTGCCAGCAGTGAATTCGGAGGTAGTGGTACCTATGGCTACACCTTC.